These 23 T cell receptor beta chains originate from one sample sequenced in a study of PD-1 blockade in classical Hodgkin lymphoma (dated by TCRdb to 2018 to 2020). Reading the label with the study, this specimen's time point is: cycle 1 day 1 (C1D1), immediately before nivolumab initiation. Relapse after autologous stem cell transplantation had occurred in all trial patients, and cohorts A, B and C were distinguished by prior brentuximab vedotin exposure. Libraries were prepared through the immunoSEQ multiplex PCR assay. TCRdb stores this immuneACCESS table with in-frame sequences only. Part of the clones is absent; in the studies checked, under half of the shortfall reflects unresolved V genes, and no reason is known for the rest. This sample is represented by about 21,000 clones; roughly two thirds of them were singletons. The ten most abundant clones make up 5% to 6% of the sample. Sequenced material: peripheral blood mononuclear cells (PBMCs), taken at baseline. The receptors were gathered from a human donor with classical Hodgkin lymphoma.

This clone was counted a few times. The chain uses TRBV30 and TRBJ2-3; weak D call: TRBD2 (6 bases). CDR1 is GTSNPN, CDR2 SVGIG, per germline (reference sequence). Trimming left V 0 bases short and J 5 bases short, with 18 bases between. This CDR3 comprises 16 residues. The CDR3 here is CAWSVEQRVVRDTQYF. The CDR3 nucleotides are TGTGCCTGGAGTGTAGAGCAGCGGGTTGTCCGAGATACGCAGTATTTT.

This clone was detected once. The chain uses TRBV7-9 and TRBJ1-5; 7 bases fit TRBD1. V was pared by 6 bases and J by 1 base, with 6 bases of the junction left unmatched. The CDR3 has 15 residues. Germline V gives CDR1 SEHNR, CDR2 FQNEAQ (reference sequence). The CDR3 region is CASSMSTGSNQPQHF. CDR3 nucleotides: TGTGCCAGCAGTATGTCGACAGGGAGCAATCAGCCCCAGCATTTT.

This chain connects TRBV7-2 to TRBJ1-6, with 11 bases matching TRBD1. Per the germline V gene, CDR1 is SGHTA and CDR2 is FQGNSA. The CDR3 runs to 15 residues. The ends lost 4 bases at V and 9 bases at J; junction bases unmatched: 5. Written as DNA, the CDR3 is TGTGCCAGCAGCTCCTCCGGGACAGGGGGTTCACCCCTCCACTTT. Protein product: CASSSSGTGGSPLHF.

A few counts support this clone. This rearrangement joins TRBV9 to TRBJ1-6; TRBD1 aligns across 7 bases. This CDR3 comprises 15 residues. The J segment lost 3 bases and the V segment lost 3 bases, leaving 3 bases of the junction unmatched. Looked up from germline, CDR1 is SGDLS and CDR2 is YYNGEE. CDR3 region: CASSAGDSYNSPLHF. The CDR3, as DNA: TGTGCCAGCAGCGCCGGGGACAGCTATAATTCACCCCTCCACTTT. The full variable domain, in which reference TRBV9 and TRBJ1-6 provide the parts outside the CDR3, is DSGVTQTPKHLITATGQRVTLRCSPRSGDLSVYWYQQSLDQGLQFLIQYYNGEERAKGNILERFSAQQFPDLHSELNLSSLELGDSALYFCASSAGDSYNSPLHFGNGTRLTVT.

The chain links TRBV23-1 to TRBJ2-6, with a tentative D call TRBD1 (5 bases). TRBV23-1 is an open reading frame, and its role is uncertain. The CDR3 has 16 residues. Between the trimmed V and J ends, which lost 1 base and 1 base, there was a span of 8 bases. CDR3 nucleotides: TGCGCCAGCAGTCAATGGGGCTTTTCTGGGGCCAACGTCCTGACTTTC. Amino acid sequence: CASSQWGFSGANVLTF.

This chain joins TRBV6-5 and TRBJ1-1; tentatively, D is TRBD1 (6 bases). V shed 1 base and J shed 5 bases, with 11 bases lying between them. The CDR3 length is 14 residues. Germline lookup yields CDR1 MNHEY and CDR2 SVGAGI. Here the CDR3 reads CASSYYEGGTEAFF. CDR3 bases: TGTGCCAGCAGTTACTACGAGGGGGGGACTGAAGCTTTCTTT.

This clone was counted only a few times. V and J are TRBV19 and TRBJ2-7; D is perhaps TRBD1 (6 bases). V gave up 5 bases and J gave up 2 bases, with 16 bases separating them. Germline CDR1 is LNHDA and CDR2 is SQIVND (reference sequence). The CDR3 has 15 residues. This CDR3 is CASSFDDRSAYEQYF. CDR3 nucleotide sequence: TGTGCCAGTAGTTTCGATGACAGGTCAGCCTACGAGCAGTACTTC.

For this clone: One end of the junction varies from germline; a read error may be responsible. This same CDR3 is encoded by further DNA sequences in the sample. The chain couples TRBV30 to TRBJ2-2, with D perhaps being TRBD1 or TRBD2 (5 bases each). CDR3 length: 13 residues. The V gene's germline CDR1 is GTSNPN and CDR2 SVGIG (reference sequence). In DNA, the CDR3 is TGTGCCTGGAAGCAGGGTTTCCTCGGGGAGTTGTTTTTT. Amino acids: CAWKQGFLGELFF.

This chain links TRBV6-5 with TRBJ1-1; D perhaps matches TRBD1 (5 bases). This CDR3 is 14 amino acids long. Trimming cost V 5 bases and J 4 bases, with 14 bases left between them. Germline CDR1 and CDR2: MNHEY and SVGAGI. The CDR3 region has the DNA TGTGCCAGCAGTCCGTTAGGGGAGCCCACTGAAGCTTTCTTT. Translation: CASSPLGEPTEAFF.

In its sample, this clone was seen once. V and J are TRBV10-3 and TRBJ1-6, with a weak D call TRBD1 (6 bases). Germline V gene data show CDR1 as ENHRY and CDR2 as SYGVKD. CDR3 size: 16 residues. The V and J ends lost 2 bases and 7 bases respectively, with 15 bases between them. The CDR3, as DNA: TGTGCCATCAGTGAGATCGAAGGGCAGGGGAATTCACCCCTCCACTTT. It encodes CAISEIEGQGNSPLHF.

The chain employs TRBV19 and TRBJ2-3; D is unresolved. The CDR3 extends over 15 amino acids. Germline V lookup: CDR1 LNHDA, CDR2 SQIVND (reference sequence). The V end lost 5 bases, the J end lost 0 bases, and 12 bases lay between the germline ends. CDR3 bases: TGTGCCAGTAGTGCAGGATACCGCAGCACAGATACGCAGTATTTT. This translates into CASSAGYRSTDTQYF.

The chain combines TRBV11-3 with TRBJ2-7; perhaps D is TRBD1 or TRBD2 (5 bases each). Per the germline V gene, CDR1 is SGHNT and CDR2 is YENEEA. The CDR3 totals 15 residues. Deletions cut 0 bases from V and 5 bases from J, with 14 bases between. Written as DNA, the CDR3 is TGTGCCAGCAGCTTAGAAGGGACCAGTTCTAACGAGCAGTACTTC. Translating it yields CASSLEGTSSNEQYF.

The chain links TRBV11-3 to TRBJ1-1; D ambiguous. CDR3 length: 14 residues. Germline lookup yields CDR1 SGHNT and CDR2 YENEEA. Trimming cost V 4 bases and J 0 bases, with 9 bases left between them. CDR3 sequence reads: CASSYDGLNTEAFF. In DNA, the CDR3 is TGTGCCAGCAGCTACGACGGCTTGAACACTGAAGCTTTCTTT.

The J gene is TRBJ2-3, the V gene TRBV7-9; 7 bases are shared with TRBD1. Germline assignment: CDR1 SEHNR and CDR2 FQNEAQ (reference sequence). V was pared by 3 bases and J by 2 bases, with 5 bases of the junction left unmatched. CDR3 size: 15 residues. The CDR3 DNA sequence: TGTGCCAGCAGCTTCGGGACAGCTTACACAGATACGCAGTATTTT. This sequence encodes CASSFGTAYTDTQYF. The entire variable domain, with the rest obtained from reference TRBV7-9 and TRBJ2-3, is as follows: DTGVSQNPRHKITKRGQNVTFRCDPISEHNRLYWYRQTLGQGPEFLTYFQNEAQLEKSRLLSDRFSAERPKGSFSTLEIQRTEQGDSAMYLCASSFGTAYTDTQYFGPGTRLTVL.

The chain has TRBV5-1 and TRBJ2-5; 11 nucleotides match TRBD1. With 4 bases clipped from V and 4 bases from J, the junction kept 6 bases outside the gene matches. Germline V lookup: CDR1 SGHRS, CDR2 YFSETQ. The CDR3 covers 15 residues. The CDR3 is CASSHGTGGRETQYF. The DNA of the CDR3 is TGCGCCAGCAGCCACGGGACAGGGGGTAGAGAGACCCAGTACTTC.

The chain has TRBV21-1 and TRBJ2-7; no DNA check was done on the table's D call, TRBD2. TRBV21-1 is tagged as a pseudogene. This CDR3 comprises 14 residues. The CDR3 reads CASSGGAGVREQYF. The CDR3 coding sequence is TGTGCCAGCAGCGGGGGGGCGGGAGTGAGGGAGCAGTACTTC.

On this clone: A junction end diverges from the germline sequence, so it may reflect a read error. The rearrangement links TRBV7-9 to TRBJ1-4; D is perhaps TRBD1 (6 bases). CDR1 SEHNR and CDR2 FQNEAQ come from the germline V gene (reference sequence). This CDR3 comprises 15 residues. DNA for the CDR3: TGTGCCAGCAGTGAGCGGACAGTAACTGATGAAAAACTGTTTTTT. Its protein is CASSERTVTDEKLFF.

The rearrangement uses TRBV6-5 and TRBJ2-7; 9 bases are a match to TRBD1. V was clipped by 7 bases and J by 6 bases; unmatched bases: 7. The CDR3 length is 13 residues. Germline V gene sequence: CDR1 MNHEY, CDR2 SVGAGI. The CDR3 sequence: CASKGQGQSEQYF. The CDR3 nucleotides read TGTGCCAGCAAAGGACAGGGGCAATCCGAGCAGTACTTC.

The chain carries TRBV6-6 and TRBJ2-3, with D perhaps matching TRBD2 (6 bases). Germline V gene sequence: CDR1 MNHNY, CDR2 SVGAGI (reference sequence). CDR3 size: 16 residues. V shed 0 bases and J shed 4 bases, with 14 bases lying between them. Written as DNA, the CDR3 is TGTGCCAGCAGTTACTCGAAGACTAGTATGCCAGATACGCAGTATTTT. This gives the protein CASSYSKTSMPDTQYF.

V usage is TRBV4-3 and J usage is TRBJ2-7; D uncertain. The CDR3 extends over 15 amino acids. The germline V gene has CDR1 LGHNA and CDR2 YSLEER. V lost 0 bases, J lost 2 bases, and 11 bases lay in between. The CDR3 spells CASSQEVGTTYEQYF. CDR3 DNA sequence: TGCGCCAGCAGCCAAGAAGTTGGCACCACCTACGAGCAGTACTTC.

The V call is TRBV19, the J call TRBJ1-1; 9 positions agree with TRBD1. The germline V gene encodes CDR1 LNHDA and CDR2 SQIVND (reference sequence). This CDR3 is built from 15 residues. Trimming took 9 bases from V and 7 from J; bases not matched to a gene: 15. Here the CDR3 DNA reads TGTGCCAGCAGAGCTAGACAGGGGGTAATAGATGAAGCTTTCTTT. As protein: CASRARQGVIDEAFF. Full variable domain (missing parts from reference TRBV19 and TRBJ1-1): DGGITQSPKYLFRKEGQNVTLSCEQNLNHDAMYWYRQDPGQGLRLIYYSQIVNDFQKGDIAEGYSVSREKKESFPLTVTSAQKNPTAFYLCASRARQGVIDEAFFGQGTRLTVV.

This chain connects TRBV27 to TRBJ2-7, with 7 nucleotides matching TRBD1. Germline CDR1 and CDR2: MNHEY and SMNVEV (reference sequence). There are 14 residues in the CDR3. J was trimmed by 4 bases and V by 5 bases; bases with no gene match: 8. The CDR3 spells CASSLQTGSYEQYF. CDR3 in DNA: TGTGCCAGCAGTCTTCAGACAGGGTCGTACGAGCAGTACTTC.

The genes are TRBV9 and TRBJ2-5; D ambiguous. V was trimmed by 0 bases and J by 5 bases, leaving 11 bases between them. This CDR3 is 14 amino acids long. Germline-derived CDR1 and CDR2 are SGDLS and YYNGEE. The CDR3 DNA sequence: TGTGCCAGCAGCGTAGGTCCAGCCCGGGAGACCCAGTACTTC. This translates into CASSVGPARETQYF.